This T cell receptor beta chain is from a study of T cell repertoires in cytomegalovirus infection (dated 2019 in TCRdb). Regarding the research as a whole: Recently identified HLA-C-restricted CMV epitopes, whose presentation resists viral immunomodulation, were targeted by peptide stimulations together with well-studied HLA-B-restricted epitopes. Donor HLA type was relevant to the analysis, as public TCR beta signatures indicated carriage of CMV infection together with the matching HLA type.

Paper-wide results and their limitations: In the ex vivo response, HLA-C-restricted CMV-specific TCR beta clonotypes were dominant, and in two of eight donors the single most frequent clonotype came from this HLA-C-restricted group. In both this cohort and an independent cohort of under 450 donors, the cumulative frequency of public TCR beta family members distinguished carriers of CMV infection plus the relevant HLA type.

After removal of 5 bases from V and 2 bases from J, the junction retains 5 bases not matched to a gene. The germline V gene (reference sequence) gives CDR1 as PRHDT and CDR2 as FYEKMQ. From its cysteine to its phenylalanine, the CDR3 spans 14 amino acids. CDR3 DNA only is kept here, 42 bases in frame from base 1. To note about this clonotype: Its antigen target is currently unknown. No base quality values were provided; no much bigger clone lies one nucleotide off.

Sequencing was performed on an Illumina HiSeq 1500. TCRdb redid the processing of the public reads, applying fastp at Q25 and MiXCR, and retained in-frame beta chains. Every distinct CDR3 protein forms one entry, paired with its most common genes and DNA. The sample table shows 65,000 to 85,000 distinct CDR3 sequences, and approximately 30% are seen once. Roughly 65% of the sample is taken by the ten largest. This specimen's treatment or condition label, per the study, means: in vitro stimulation with specific CMV peptide epitopes to enrich CMV-specific T cells. Sequences were derived from CD8+ T cells from cultured PBMCs, sampled from culture after CMV antigen stimulation. The receptor chain draws on TRBV13 and TRBJ2-7, with 8 bases in between that match TRBD2. This clonotype was sampled from a human donor in good health (CMV status not recorded). Some clones in this sample may be carry-over from other donors' samples. The CDR3 region reads CASSPTSAAYEQYF. The nucleotide sequence is TGTGCCAGCAGCCCGACTAGCGCGGCCTACGAGCAGTACTTC.